This T cell receptor (beta chain) was retrieved from a study of T cells in localized non-small cell lung cancer. With regard to this clone: Its antigen is not known. The same CDR3 can be traced to other DNA sequences in this sample.

Per the germline V gene, CDR1 is SGHNT and CDR2 is YENEEA. V lost 5 bases to trimming and J lost 7 bases; unmatched junction nucleotides: 8. This CDR3 contains 14 residues. According to the study, adjacent lung free of atypia was obtained at least 2 cm from the tumor margin. Only in-frame clones appear in the TCRdb table, and some are missing; sequencing was by immunoSEQ multiplex PCR. The sample has hundreds of clones; around 25% are singletons. Findings and limits, study-wide: When the top 100 tumor clones were examined, a median approximately 57 of them also appeared in the adjacent lung, which was paired and uninvolved. Elevated blood T cell density was associated with longer overall survival. Tumor trailed uninvolved adjacent lung in T cell clonality, which peaked there.

The material was normal lung tissue next to the tumor, obtained before any cancer treatment. This TCR derives from a male donor at least 60 years old with stage I lung adenocarcinoma. The gene calls are TRBV11-3 and TRBJ1-5, with 7 bases fitting TRBD1. CDR3 residues: CASSLGGVGQPQHF. CDR3 bases: TGTGCCAGCAGCCTAGGGGGCGTCGGGCAGCCCCAGCATTTT.